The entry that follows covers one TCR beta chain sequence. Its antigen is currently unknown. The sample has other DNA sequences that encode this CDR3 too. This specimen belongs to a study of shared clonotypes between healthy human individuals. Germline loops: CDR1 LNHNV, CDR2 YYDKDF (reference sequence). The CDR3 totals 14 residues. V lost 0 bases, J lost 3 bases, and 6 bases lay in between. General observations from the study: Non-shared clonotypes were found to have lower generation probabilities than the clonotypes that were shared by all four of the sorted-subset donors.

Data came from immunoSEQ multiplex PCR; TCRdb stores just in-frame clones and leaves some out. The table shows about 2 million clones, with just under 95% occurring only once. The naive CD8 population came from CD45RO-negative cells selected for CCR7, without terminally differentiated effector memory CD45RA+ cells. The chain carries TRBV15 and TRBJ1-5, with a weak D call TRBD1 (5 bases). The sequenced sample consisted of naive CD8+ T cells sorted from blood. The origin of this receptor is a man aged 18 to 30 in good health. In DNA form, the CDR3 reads TGTGCCACCAGCAGAGACAGGGACAATCAGCCCCAGCATTTT. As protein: CATSRDRDNQPQHF. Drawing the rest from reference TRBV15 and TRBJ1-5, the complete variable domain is DAMVIQNPRYQVTQFGKPVTLSCSQTLNHNVMYWYQQKSSQAPKLLFHYYDKDFNNEADTPDNFQSRRPNTSFCFLDIRSPGLGDTAMYLCATSRDRDNQPQHFGDGTRLSIL.